This T cell receptor (beta chain) was sequenced in a study of blood T cell repertoires in COVID-19. As for the study in general: There were acute and convalescent COVID-19 samples, and they came from the United States, Italy and Spain. PBMCs, B-cell-depleted T cells, or T cells provided the cDNA or gDNA that made up the material.

Here immunoSEQ multiplex PCR was the method, and the copy in TCRdb shows in-frame clones only, minus some. The sample lists more than 25,000 clones, more than 65% seen once, with roughly 13% in the top ten. There are 16 residues in the CDR3. Trimming shortened V by 7 bases and J by 2 bases, and 19 bases separated the two germline ends. Germline V lookup: CDR1 SGHTA, CDR2 FQGNSA. The chain carries TRBV7-2 and TRBJ2-3; D is perhaps TRBD1 (5 bases). This TCR was sampled from a human donor in a cohort sampled during active COVID-19. Material: peripheral blood. DNA of the CDR3: TGTGCCAGCAAAACAGGTCCGGGTCTTAACACAGATACGCAGTATTTT. Its protein is CASKTGPGLNTDTQYF.